The 19 T cell receptor beta chains below were found in one sample sequenced in a study of graft-versus-host responses after intestinal transplantation. TCRdb's table, derived via immunoSEQ multiplex PCR, lists solely in-frame clones and lacks some. The sample lists under 7,000 clones, approximately 72% occurring once. Intraepithelial and lamina propria lymphocytes were isolated from graft specimens. Sample: ileum tissue, taken 220 to 240 days after intestinal transplant. These receptors were taken from a human patient who received an intestinal transplant, so some T cells may come from the graft donor.

The rearrangement links TRBV9 to TRBJ2-7, with 7 positions matching TRBD1. V dropped 7 bases and J dropped 2; count of bases not matched to a gene: 6. This CDR3 spans 13 amino acids. Germline V gives CDR1 SGDLS, CDR2 YYNGEE. In DNA form, the CDR3 reads TGTGCCAGCTCCTCCGGGACAGCCTACGAGCAGTACTTC. This codes for CASSSGTAYEQYF.

The genes are TRBV15 and TRBJ2-3, with TRBD2 identical over 10 bases. J was trimmed by 6 bases and V by 3 bases; bases with no gene match: 6. This CDR3 has 15 residues. Germline assignment: CDR1 LNHNV and CDR2 YYDKDF (reference sequence). The CDR3 region has the DNA TGTGCCACCAGCAGCACGGGACTAGCGTCTGATACGCAGTATTTT. Translated, it gives CATSSTGLASDTQYF.

The chain recombines TRBV29-1 with TRBJ2-2, with 10 bases matching TRBD1. CDR1 is SQVTM, CDR2 ANQGSEA, per germline. There are 16 residues in the CDR3. With 7 bases clipped from V and 4 bases from J, the junction kept 12 bases outside the gene matches. The CDR3, as DNA: TGCAGCGGTGGGTTTCGGACAGGGGGGGGCACCGGGGAGCTGTTTTTT. Its protein is CSGGFRTGGGTGELFF.

By frequency in the sample, this clone is medium-sized. The chain is built from TRBV7-8 and TRBJ2-4, with TRBD2 matching 9 bases. V trimming: 1 base; J trimming: 9 bases; junction bases outside the gene matches: 13. CDR1 SGHVS and CDR2 FQNEAQ come from the germline V gene. CDR3 length: 17 amino acids. The CDR3 sequence: CASSLDDSSGDSGIQYF. DNA of the CDR3: TGTGCCAGCAGCTTAGACGACTCTAGCGGGGACTCTGGCATTCAGTACTTC.

This clone has only a few counts. The rearrangement joins TRBV6-1 to TRBJ1-6, with unresolved D. Germline CDR1 and CDR2: MNHNS and SASEGT. The CDR3 is 11 residues long. V lost 0 bases to trimming and J lost 12 bases, with 3 bases between them. CDR3 in DNA: TGTGCCAGCAGTGAAGCGCGACCCCTCCACTTT. This gives the protein CASSEARPLHF.

The chain employs TRBV12-5 and TRBJ2-3; no reliable D call. The ends were cut back, 4 bases at V and 6 bases at J, with 5 bases in the middle. The germline CDR1 and CDR2 sequences are LGHNT and FRNRAP. This CDR3 has 11 residues. This CDR3 reads CASGYGDTQYF. The CDR3 DNA is TGTGCTAGTGGTTACGGGGATACGCAGTATTTT.

DNA for the CDR3: TGTGCTAGTGGTTTGGTCAAAACAGGCCTCTCCTACGAGCAGTACTTC. Translation: CASGLVKTGLSYEQYF. The rearrangement links TRBV12-5 to TRBJ2-7; D perhaps matches TRBD1 (5 bases). This CDR3 comprises 16 residues. With 0 bases removed from V and 0 bases from J, the gap between germline ends came to 12 bases. Germline V gene data show CDR1 as LGHNT and CDR2 as FRNRAP.

The sample holds a few counts of this clone. V and J are TRBV6-5 and TRBJ1-2, with 7 positions matching TRBD1. CDR3 size: 13 residues. Germline V CDR1 and CDR2: MNHEY, SVGAGI. The V segment lost 7 bases and the J segment 8 bases; nucleotides outside the gene matches: 10. Written as DNA, the CDR3 is TGTGCCAGCAACCGACAGGGCCCATGGGGCTACACCTTC. Encoded protein: CASNRQGPWGYTF.

This chain joins TRBV11-2 and TRBJ2-3; weak D call: TRBD1 (5 bases). CDR3 size: 13 residues. Trimming stripped 5 bases from V and 4 bases from J, with 10 bases between. CDR1 and CDR2 from the germline V gene are SGHAT and FQNNGV. CDR3 DNA: TGTGCCAGCAGCACTATCAGGGCAGATACGCAGTATTTT. Translated, it gives CASSTIRADTQYF.

This chain links TRBV6-9 with TRBJ2-5; D is unresolved. CDR3 size: 13 residues. Trimming cost V 6 bases and J 13 bases, with 21 bases left between them. CDR1 and CDR2 from the germline V gene are MNHGY and SVAAGI. The CDR3: CASRPIPAASPYF. The CDR3, as DNA: TGTGCCAGCAGACCCATTCCGGCGGCCTCCCCGTACTTC.

The V and J genes are TRBV7-3 and TRBJ2-2, with a weak D call TRBD2 (6 bases). In germline, CDR1 is SGHTA, CDR2 FQGTGA. V lost 5 bases and J 4 bases, leaving 11 bases between the germline ends. This CDR3 contains 14 residues. CDR3 DNA sequence: TGTGCCAGCAGCCTGGGACTTGCCACCGGGGAGCTGTTTTTT. It codes for CASSLGLATGELFF. Based on the CDR3 plus reference TRBV7-3 and TRBJ2-2, the full variable domain is GAGVSQTPSNKVTEKGKYVELRCDPISGHTALYWYRQSLGQGPEFLIYFQGTGAADDSGLPNDRFFAVRPEGSVSTLKIQRTERGDSAVYLCASSLGLATGELFFGEGSRLTVL.

Regarding this clone: In the same sample, other DNA sequences code for this CDR3. The chain employs TRBV6-6 and TRBJ2-1; D call uncertain. Germline-derived CDR1 and CDR2 are MNHNY and SVGAGI (reference sequence). The CDR3 runs to 11 residues. Trimming stripped 2 bases from V and 8 bases from J, with 4 bases between. The CDR3 loop reads CASSYGDEQFF. DNA of the CDR3: TGTGCCAGCAGTTACGGGGATGAGCAGTTCTTC.

CDR3 nucleotide sequence: TGTGCCAGCAGCTTACCACCAAATCTAGCGTGGGGAGATACGCAGTATTTT. It codes for CASSLPPNLAWGDTQYF. The gene calls are TRBV5-5 and TRBJ2-3, with a tentative D call TRBD2 (6 bases). V lost 2 bases, J lost 5 bases, and 21 bases lay in between. This CDR3 has 17 residues. CDR1 is SGHKS and CDR2 is YYEKEE in the germline V gene (reference sequence).

V usage is TRBV7-9 and J usage is TRBJ2-7, with a tentative D call TRBD2 (6 bases). CDR3 length: 17 amino acids. Germline CDR1 reads SEHNR; CDR2 reads FQNEAQ (reference sequence). V lost 2 bases to trimming and J lost 4 bases, with 21 bases between them. CDR3 region: CASSLLNFGEVPYEQYF. The DNA for the CDR3 is TGTGCCAGCAGCTTATTAAATTTCGGGGAGGTGCCGTACGAGCAGTACTTC.

As DNA, the CDR3 is TGTGCCAGCAGCTCCGGCAGGGGGAGGGATGAAAAACTGTTTTTT. This codes for CASSSGRGRDEKLFF. The genes are TRBV7-2 and TRBJ1-4; 7 positions agree with TRBD1. Trimming removed 4 bases from V and 6 bases from J; junction bases left unmatched: 8. In germline, CDR1 is SGHTA, CDR2 FQGNSA. CDR3 length equals 15 residues.

The CDR3 region has the DNA TGTGCCAGCAGCCGCCGACAGGGGTTATCGGAAAAACTGTTTTTT. Translating gives CASSRRQGLSEKLFF. The V and J genes are TRBV5-4 and TRBJ1-4, with 8 positions matching TRBD1. The V segment lost 4 bases and the J segment 8 bases; nucleotides outside the gene matches: 10. Germline V gene sequence: CDR1 SGHNT, CDR2 YYREEE (reference sequence). The CDR3 runs to 15 residues.

There are a few counts of this clone. The genes are TRBV7-3 and TRBJ1-4; unclear D gene. Germline assignment: CDR1 SGHTA and CDR2 FQGTGA. Trimming removed 5 bases at V and 0 bases at J, with 10 bases between. The CDR3 totals 15 residues. The CDR3 DNA follows: TGTGCCAGCAGCCCGACTGATGCAACTAATGAAAAACTGTTTTTT. Its translation is CASSPTDATNEKLFF.

The chain has TRBV4-2 and TRBJ2-1; tentatively, D is TRBD2 (6 bases). The CDR3 extends over 18 amino acids. V lost 3 bases to trimming and J lost 0 bases, with 18 bases between them. CDR1 is LGHNA and CDR2 is YNFKEQ in the germline V gene. In DNA, the CDR3 is TGTGCCAGCAGCCATTCGCCTGGCGGGGCGACCTCCTACAATGAGCAGTTCTTC. Amino acid sequence: CASSHSPGGATSYNEQFF.

The chain employs TRBV7-9 and TRBJ2-2; possibly TRBD1 for D (5 bases). CDR1 and CDR2 from the germline V gene are SEHNR and FQNEAQ (reference sequence). The ends were cut back, 2 bases at V and 4 bases at J, with 17 bases in the middle. The CDR3 sequence is 17 residues long. CDR3 coding DNA: TGTGCCAGCAGCTTAACAGGTTCGGGTCTCCGCACCGGGGAGCTGTTTTTT. Amino acid sequence: CASSLTGSGLRTGELFF.